One and the same sample provided the 5 T cell receptor beta chains below, sequenced in a study of cytomegalovirus exposure and HLA in healthy donors (dated by TCRdb to 2016 to 2017). The library was generated by the immunoSEQ multiplex PCR assay. In its TCRdb copy, this immuneACCESS table keeps in-frame sequences only and misses some clones. Where compared with another copy, unresolved V genes explain less than half of these, and the others have no known cause. The sample has about 84,000 clones on record, approximately 90% of them singletons. The ten biggest clones cover approximately 2% of the sample. The specimen sequenced was PBMCs. Receptors originate from a young man in good health and CMV-seronegative.

The V and J genes are TRBV5-8 and TRBJ2-3; tentatively, D is TRBD2 (5 bases). Germline V CDR1 and CDR2: SGHTS, YDEGEE. The CDR3 has 16 residues. V was pared by 0 bases and J by 2 bases, with 13 bases between. Here the CDR3 reads CASSLEGGLATDTQYF. CDR3 in DNA: TGTGCCAGCAGCTTGGAGGGCGGGTTGGCCACAGATACGCAGTATTTT.

V is TRBV29-1 and J is TRBJ2-7; 8 bases are shared with TRBD1. Germline CDR1 SQVTM, CDR2 ANQGSEA. Trimming took 6 bases from V and 5 from J; bases not matched to a gene: 12. CDR3 length: 14 amino acids. For the CDR3, the DNA is TGCAGCGTCACCGGGACAGGAAGAGGGGACGAGCAGTACTTC. Amino acid sequence: CSVTGTGRGDEQYF.

This clone was seen only once. This chain connects TRBV6-5 to TRBJ1-6; 12 positions match TRBD1. Trimming took 6 bases from V and 10 from J; bases not matched to a gene: 4. The CDR3 spans 14 residues. Germline CDR1 reads MNHEY; CDR2 reads SVGAGI. Here the CDR3 reads CASSPGTGGSPLHF. The CDR3 region has the DNA TGTGCCAGCAGCCCCGGGACAGGGGGCTCACCCCTCCACTTT.

The V and J genes are TRBV2 and TRBJ2-5; possibly TRBD2 for D (5 bases). V was pared by 5 bases and J by 1 base, with 11 bases between. This CDR3 spans 14 amino acids. The V gene's germline CDR1 is SNHLY and CDR2 FYNNEI. The CDR3 nucleotides read TGTGCCAGCAGTCAACTAGTACTCCAAGAGACCCAGTACTTC. Translation gives CASSQLVLQETQYF.

The V and J genes are TRBV28 and TRBJ1-3, with 7 bases matching TRBD1. This CDR3 spans 18 amino acids. V gave up 2 bases and J gave up 0 bases; unmatched junction bases: 10. Germline V CDR1 and CDR2: MDHEN, SYDVKM. The CDR3 DNA is TGTGCCAGCAGTTTACCAAACGGACAGGCGATCTCTGGAAACACCATATATTTT. It is translated as CASSLPNGQAISGNTIYF.